The present TCR beta chain was sequenced within a study of shared clonotypes between healthy human individuals. Study overall: Ranging from 18 to 49 in age, donors were a couple of women and a few men. Per-donor plates numbered three CD4 naive, three CD4 memory, two CD8 naive and one CD8 memory.

Generated by immunoSEQ multiplex PCR, the TCRdb table keeps only in-frame clones and is missing some. This table holds about 180,000 clones, 90% to 95% found once. CDR3 length: 16 residues. V gave up 6 bases and J gave up 6 bases, with 22 bases separating them. Germline assignment: CDR1 MGHDK and CDR2 SYGVNS. As to this clone: Antigen: not known.

Notes on the study in general: The small donor group covered limited genetic and exposure diversity. Naive subsets, compared against memory subsets, generally had larger estimated richness values.

V and J are TRBV25-1 and TRBJ2-3, with D maybe TRBD2 (5 bases). The TCR originated in a young woman in good health. The sequenced material came from naive CD4+ T cells sorted from blood. Subset given: CD45RA+ positively selected. The CDR3 loop reads CASSPRPGTRWDTQYF. CDR3 sequence (DNA): TGTGCCAGCAGCCCCCGACCGGGAACCCGTTGGGATACGCAGTATTTT.